The source of this T cell receptor (beta chain) is a study of control samples from healthy donors and cancer patients. This clone showed up just once. This table comes from immunoSEQ multiplex PCR, and its TCRdb copy is limited to in-frame clones, with some not included. Of fewer than 100,000 clones in the sample, around 80% were seen once. The sequence came from a man aged 60 to 69 in good health. Material: blood.

CDR3 amino acids: CAWSGLGVGGEQYF. Written as DNA, the CDR3 is TGTGCCTGGAGTGGACTAGGAGTCGGTGGGGAGCAGTACTTC. V usage is TRBV30 and J usage is TRBJ2-7; D might be TRBD2 (6 bases). The germline gives CDR1 GTSNPN, CDR2 SVGIG (reference sequence). The V gene lost 1 base and the J gene lost 7 bases, with 17 bases spanning the gap. The CDR3 loop spans 14 amino acids.